These 4 T cell receptor beta chains originate from one sample sequenced in a study of T cells in Graves' hyperthyroidism and ophthalmopathy (dated by TCRdb to between 2017 and 2020). Libraries were prepared through multiplex PCR. Sequenced on an Illumina HiSeq 2000. TCR beta CDR3 regions were amplified from RNA transcripts. The TCR CDR3 was subjected to a first round of RT-PCR using the HTBI primer set and the Qiagen OneStep RT-PCR kit. Using fastp trimming at Q25 and MiXCR clonotype assembly, TCRdb reanalyzed the public sequencing data and kept in-frame beta chains. Rows with a matching CDR3 protein are joined into one entry that keeps the most common DNA and genes. A total of 450,000 to 650,000 distinct CDR3 sequences appear in this sample, 13% to 15% of them only once. Roughly 6.9% of the sample is taken by the ten largest. Sequences were obtained from blood. Receptor source: a young woman with Graves' ophthalmopathy.

V is TRBV19 and J is TRBJ2-3; 12 bases line up with TRBD2. The V gene end was trimmed by 6 bases and the J gene end by 2 bases; junction bases not matched to a gene: 3. CDR1 and CDR2 from the germline V gene are LNHDA and SQIVND (reference sequence). The CDR3 loop spans 15 amino acids. The CDR3 DNA reads TGTGCCAGTAGCGGACTAGCGGGGCTCACAGATACGCAGTATTTT. Protein: CASSGLAGLTDTQYF. The full variable domain, its missing parts supplied by reference TRBV19 and TRBJ2-3, is DGGITQSPKYLFRKEGQNVTLSCEQNLNHDAMYWYRQDPGQGLRLIYYSQIVNDFQKGDIAEGYSVSREKKESFPLTVTSAQKNPTAFYLCASSGLAGLTDTQYFGPGTRLTVL.

This clonotype was detected ten times or more. The chain joins TRBV3-1 to TRBJ2-1; TRBD2 is a possible D gene (6 bases). Germline values: CDR1 LGHDT, CDR2 YNNKEL (reference sequence). V gave up 1 base and J gave up 7 bases, with 23 bases separating them. The CDR3 spans 18 residues. Here the CDR3 DNA reads TGTGCCAGCAGCCAAGGGGTTTCTAGGCGGGATAGGGGAAATGAGCAGTTCTTC. Amino acids: CASSQGVSRRDRGNEQFF.

This clonotype was seen repeatedly, ten times or more. The rearrangement joins TRBV20-1 to TRBJ2-3; 7 bases map to TRBD1. The germline V gene encodes CDR1 DFQATT and CDR2 SNEGSKA (reference sequence). CDR3 length: 17 residues. Trimming cost V 1 base and J 9 bases; bases outside gene matches: 19. As DNA, the CDR3 is TGCAGTGCTAGAGTTTTTGGTACAGGGGTACGCGTAGGGACGCAGTATTTT. Protein: CSARVFGTGVRVGTQYF.

This chain uses TRBV20-1 with TRBJ2-7; D is possibly TRBD1 or TRBD2 (5 bases each). Deletions cut 1 base from V and 6 bases from J, with 13 bases between. The CDR3 totals 13 residues. Per germline, CDR1 DFQATT and CDR2 SNEGSKA (reference sequence). CDR3 region: CSARGDQRREQYF. DNA for the CDR3: TGCAGTGCTAGAGGGGACCAAAGACGCGAGCAGTACTTC.